The clone carrying this TCR beta chain was seen a handful of times. Its antigen is not known. Cyclophosphamide on days +3 and +4 followed busulfan-fludarabine conditioning and a marrow graft. The data were taken from a study of T cells after posttransplantation cyclophosphamide. Sequencing was performed with immunoSEQ multiplex PCR; in TCRdb, only in-frame clones are kept and a portion is missing. This sample yields some 20,000 clones, of which about nine tenths are seen a single time; about 7% belongs to the top ten. Study outcomes and limitations: Donor CD8+ memory clones often dominated recipient blood repertoires at later times. Recipient CMV seropositivity and CMV reactivation strongly tracked TRB clonality. Tissue-infiltrating T cells from skin or gut overlapped little with blood T cells.

In germline, CDR1 is MDHEN, CDR2 SYDVKM. The length of the CDR3 is 16 residues. The V gene end was trimmed by 4 bases and the J gene end by 2 bases; junction bases not matched to a gene: 4. The rearrangement uses TRBV28 and TRBJ2-6; 8 bases line up with TRBD2. This specimen consisted of PBMCs, obtained after allogeneic stem cell transplant with posttransplant cyclophosphamide. The clonotype comes from a female patient between 35 and 55 years old who received an allogeneic stem cell transplant from a related donor, was CMV-positive, and had no GVHD. Part of the T cell pool may stem from the graft donor. The CDR3 nucleotides are TGTGCCAGCAGTTCTCCAGCGGGAGCTGGGGCCAACGTCCTGACTTTC. It yields the protein CASSSPAGAGANVLTF.